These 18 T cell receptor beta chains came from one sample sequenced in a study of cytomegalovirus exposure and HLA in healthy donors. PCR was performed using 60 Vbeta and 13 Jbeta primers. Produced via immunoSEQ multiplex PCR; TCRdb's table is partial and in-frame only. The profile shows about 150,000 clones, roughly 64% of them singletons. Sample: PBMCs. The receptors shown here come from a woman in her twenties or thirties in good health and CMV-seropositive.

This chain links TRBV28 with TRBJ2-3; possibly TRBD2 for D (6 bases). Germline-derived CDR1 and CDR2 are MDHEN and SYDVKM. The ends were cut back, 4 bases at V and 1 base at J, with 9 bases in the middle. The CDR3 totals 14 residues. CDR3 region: CASSYGGRTDTQYF. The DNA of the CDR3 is TGTGCCAGCAGTTACGGGGGACGCACAGATACGCAGTATTTT. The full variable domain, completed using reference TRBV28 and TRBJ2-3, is DVKVTQSSRYLVKRTGEKVFLECVQDMDHENMFWYRQDPGLGLRLIYFSYDVKMKEKGDIPEGYSVSREKKERFSLILESASTNQTSMYLCASSYGGRTDTQYFGPGTRLTVL.

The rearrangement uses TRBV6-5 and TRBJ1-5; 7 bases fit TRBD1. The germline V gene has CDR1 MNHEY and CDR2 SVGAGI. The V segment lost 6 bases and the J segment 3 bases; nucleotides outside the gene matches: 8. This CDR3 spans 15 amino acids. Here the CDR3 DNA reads TGTGCCAGCAGACGGGACAGATACTACAATCAGCCCCAGCATTTT. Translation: CASRRDRYYNQPQHF.

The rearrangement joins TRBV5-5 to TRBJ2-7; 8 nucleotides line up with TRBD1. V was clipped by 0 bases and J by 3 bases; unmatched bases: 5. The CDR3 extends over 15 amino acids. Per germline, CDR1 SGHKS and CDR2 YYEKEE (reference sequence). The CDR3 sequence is CASSLAPGGIYEQYF. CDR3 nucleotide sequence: TGTGCCAGCAGCTTGGCCCCAGGGGGCATCTACGAGCAGTACTTC. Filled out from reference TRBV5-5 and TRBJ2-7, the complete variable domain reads DAGVTQSPTHLIKTRGQQVTLRCSPISGHKSVSWYQQVLGQGPQFIFQYYEKEERGRGNFPDRFSARQFPNYSSELNVNALLLGDSALYLCASSLAPGGIYEQYFGPGTRLTVT.

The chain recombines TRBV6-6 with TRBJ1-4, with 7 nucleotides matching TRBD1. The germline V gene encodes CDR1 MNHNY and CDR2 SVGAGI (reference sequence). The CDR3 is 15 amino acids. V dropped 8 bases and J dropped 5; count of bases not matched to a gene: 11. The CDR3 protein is CASDDPGQPNEKLFF. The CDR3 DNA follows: TGTGCCAGCGACGATCCGGGACAGCCAAATGAAAAACTGTTTTTT.

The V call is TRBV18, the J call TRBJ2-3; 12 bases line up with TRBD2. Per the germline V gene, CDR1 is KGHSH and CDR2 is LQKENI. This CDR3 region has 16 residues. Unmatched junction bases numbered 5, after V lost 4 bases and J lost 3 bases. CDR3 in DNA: TGTGCCAGCTCACTCCTGGGACTAGCGGGTACAGATACGCAGTATTTT. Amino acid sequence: CASSLLGLAGTDTQYF.

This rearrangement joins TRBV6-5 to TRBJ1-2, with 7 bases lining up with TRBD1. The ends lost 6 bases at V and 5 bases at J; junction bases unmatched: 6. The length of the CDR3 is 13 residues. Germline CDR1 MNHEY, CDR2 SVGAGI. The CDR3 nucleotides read TGTGCCAGCAGAAGGGACAGAAGATATGGCTACACCTTC. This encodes CASRRDRRYGYTF.

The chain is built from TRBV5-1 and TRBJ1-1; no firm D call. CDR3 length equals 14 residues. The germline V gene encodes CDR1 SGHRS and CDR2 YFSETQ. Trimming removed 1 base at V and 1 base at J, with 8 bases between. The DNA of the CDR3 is TGCGCCAGCAGCTTGACAGAGAGGAACACTGAAGCTTTCTTT. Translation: CASSLTERNTEAFF. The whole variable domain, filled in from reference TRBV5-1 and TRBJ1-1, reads KAGVTQTPRYLIKTRGQQVTLSCSPISGHRSVSWYQQTPGQGLQFLFEYFSETQRNKGNFPGRFSGRQFSNSRSEMNVSTLELGDSALYLCASSLTERNTEAFFGQGTRLTVV.

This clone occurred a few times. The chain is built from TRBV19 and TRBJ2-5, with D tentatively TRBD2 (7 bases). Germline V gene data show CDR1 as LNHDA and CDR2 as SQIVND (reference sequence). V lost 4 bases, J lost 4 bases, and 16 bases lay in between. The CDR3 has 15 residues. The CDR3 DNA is TGTGCCAGTAGTAGTCGGGGGGCTTTTACAGAGACCCAGTACTTC. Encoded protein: CASSSRGAFTETQYF.

The CDR3 nucleotides are TGCGCCAGCAGTGAGCGAGGGGAGACCCAGTACTTC. Translated: CASSERGETQYF. The chain uses TRBV10-1 and TRBJ2-5, with a tentative D call TRBD2 (5 bases). The CDR3 spans 12 residues. Germline V gene sequence: CDR1 WNHNN, CDR2 SYGVQD (reference sequence). Trimming shortened V by 2 bases and J by 5 bases, and 6 bases separated the two germline ends.

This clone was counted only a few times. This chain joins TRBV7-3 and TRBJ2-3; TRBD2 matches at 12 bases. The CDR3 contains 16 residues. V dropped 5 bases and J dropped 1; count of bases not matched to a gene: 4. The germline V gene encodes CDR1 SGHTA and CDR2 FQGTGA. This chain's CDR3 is CASSPRTSGGTDTQYF. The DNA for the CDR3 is TGTGCCAGCAGCCCGCGGACTAGCGGGGGCACAGATACGCAGTATTTT.

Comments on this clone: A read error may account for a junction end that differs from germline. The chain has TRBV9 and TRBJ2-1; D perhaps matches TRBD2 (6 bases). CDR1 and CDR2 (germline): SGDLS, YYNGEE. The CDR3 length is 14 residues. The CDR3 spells CASSPPGLLNGQFF. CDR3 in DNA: TGTGCCAGCAGCCCGCCGGGACTTCTAAATGGGCAGTTCTTC.

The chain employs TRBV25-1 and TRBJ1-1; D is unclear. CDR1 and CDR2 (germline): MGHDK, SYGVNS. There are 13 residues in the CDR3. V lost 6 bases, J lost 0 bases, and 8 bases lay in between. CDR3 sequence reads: CASRIEMNTEAFF. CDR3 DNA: TGTGCCAGCAGGATAGAGATGAACACTGAAGCTTTCTTT.

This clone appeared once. The CDR3 DNA is TGTGCCAGCAGCAGACAATTAAACTATGGCTACACCTTC. Protein sequence: CASSRQLNYGYTF. V gene TRBV5-4 combines with J gene TRBJ1-2, with unresolved D. V was trimmed by 4 bases and J by 2 bases, leaving 9 bases between them. This CDR3 is 13 amino acids long. In germline, CDR1 is SGHNT, CDR2 YYREEE (reference sequence).

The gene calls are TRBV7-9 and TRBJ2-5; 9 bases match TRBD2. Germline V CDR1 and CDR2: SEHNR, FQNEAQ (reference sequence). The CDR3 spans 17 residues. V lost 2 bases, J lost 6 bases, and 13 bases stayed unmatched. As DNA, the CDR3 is TGTGCCAGCAGCTTAATTCCTAGCGGGAAGAATATGCAGACCCAGTACTTC. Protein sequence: CASSLIPSGKNMQTQYF.

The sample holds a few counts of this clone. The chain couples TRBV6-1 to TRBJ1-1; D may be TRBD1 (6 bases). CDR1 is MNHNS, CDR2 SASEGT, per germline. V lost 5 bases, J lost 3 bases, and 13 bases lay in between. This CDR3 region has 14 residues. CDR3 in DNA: TGTGCCAGCAGTATAGGGACAATTTACACTGAAGCTTTCTTT. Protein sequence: CASSIGTIYTEAFF.

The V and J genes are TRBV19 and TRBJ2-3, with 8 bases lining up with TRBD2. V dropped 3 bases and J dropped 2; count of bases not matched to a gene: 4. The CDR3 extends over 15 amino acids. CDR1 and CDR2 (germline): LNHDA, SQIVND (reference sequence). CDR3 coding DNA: TGTGCCAGTAGTATCATAGCGGGGCACACAGATACGCAGTATTTT. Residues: CASSIIAGHTDTQYF.

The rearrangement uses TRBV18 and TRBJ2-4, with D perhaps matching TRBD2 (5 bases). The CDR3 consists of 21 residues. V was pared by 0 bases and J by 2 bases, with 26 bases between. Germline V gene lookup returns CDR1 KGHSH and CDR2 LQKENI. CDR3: CASSPPGSIGGRLTTKNIQYF. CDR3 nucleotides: TGTGCCAGCTCACCACCGGGGTCAATCGGAGGCCGTTTAACGACCAAAAACATTCAGTACTTC.

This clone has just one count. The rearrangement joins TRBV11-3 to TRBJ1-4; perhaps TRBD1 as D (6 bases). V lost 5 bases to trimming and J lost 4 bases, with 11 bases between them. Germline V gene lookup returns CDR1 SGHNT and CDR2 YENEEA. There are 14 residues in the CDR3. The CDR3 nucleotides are TGTGCCAGCAGCCCTGGACAGAATAATGAAAAACTGTTTTTT. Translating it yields CASSPGQNNEKLFF.